This T cell receptor beta chain originates from a study of beta chain features in type 1 diabetes. For the study at large: Across every sample, around 98 million sorted cells were examined in total. Findings and limits, study-wide: VDJ junctions sequenced from type 1 diabetes patients showed fewer insertions and more deletions. In comparison with healthy donors, patients had naive, central memory and Treg TCRB repertoires that appeared more similar. Across all four CD4+ subsets, people with type 1 diabetes showed modestly shorter TCRB CDR3s.

All of the isolated RNA was reverse transcribed, so expressed TCRB transcripts were sequenced. Generated by immunoSEQ multiplex PCR, the TCRdb table keeps only in-frame clones and is missing some. Counted here are over 200,000 clones, roughly a tenth occurring once; the ten biggest clones make up 0.017%. This clone was seen a few times. Its antigen is not known. CDR1 SGDLS and CDR2 YYNGEE come from the germline V gene. This CDR3 spans 16 amino acids. Trimming at V came to 4 bases and at J to 0 bases, leaving 9 bases not matched to a gene. This clonotype was obtained from a man in his thirties or forties with type 1 diabetes. Sequencing used naive CD4+ T cells from blood. The J gene is TRBJ1-1, the V gene TRBV9; 7 bases map to TRBD1. The chain's CDR3 is CASSKAGGNVNTEAFF. The CDR3, as DNA: TGTGCCAGCAGCAAGGCAGGGGGGAACGTGAACACTGAAGCTTTCTTT.